This record covers a single T cell receptor beta chain. As yet, its antigen is unknown. This sample is part of a study of shared clonotypes between healthy human individuals. As processed by the authors: ImmunoSEQ yielded junction-only sequences lacking quality scores, so filtering differed. TCRdb's copy holds only in-frame clones and misses some; the assay was immunoSEQ multiplex PCR. That table gives V, J and clone size, and the DNA gave D and trimming. The table has roughly 2,000,000 clones, around 93% seen once. Naive CD8 cells lacked CD45RO and underwent positive selection for CCR7, leaving out terminally differentiated effector memory CD45RA+ cells. Germline V gene data show CDR1 as SGHTA and CDR2 as FQGTGA. V was shortened by 1 base and J by 0 bases, with 15 bases between the two germline ends. The CDR3 is 17 amino acids. General study results and limits: Generally, naive subsets came out with larger estimated richness than memory subsets.

This chain joins TRBV7-3 and TRBJ2-5; D is uncertain. Sequenced: naive CD8+ T cells from PBMCs. The receptor was derived from a young man in good health. Some clones in this sample may be carry-over from other donors' samples. The DNA for the CDR3 is TGTGCCAGCAGCTTAAGTTTTACCGGATATAACCAAGAGACCCAGTACTTC. Translation: CASSLSFTGYNQETQYF. Looking up the rest from reference TRBV7-3 and TRBJ2-5 gives the full variable domain: GAGVSQTPSNKVTEKGKYVELRCDPISGHTALYWYRQSLGQGPEFLIYFQGTGAADDSGLPNDRFFAVRPEGSVSTLKIQRTERGDSAVYLCASSLSFTGYNQETQYFGPGTRLLVL.